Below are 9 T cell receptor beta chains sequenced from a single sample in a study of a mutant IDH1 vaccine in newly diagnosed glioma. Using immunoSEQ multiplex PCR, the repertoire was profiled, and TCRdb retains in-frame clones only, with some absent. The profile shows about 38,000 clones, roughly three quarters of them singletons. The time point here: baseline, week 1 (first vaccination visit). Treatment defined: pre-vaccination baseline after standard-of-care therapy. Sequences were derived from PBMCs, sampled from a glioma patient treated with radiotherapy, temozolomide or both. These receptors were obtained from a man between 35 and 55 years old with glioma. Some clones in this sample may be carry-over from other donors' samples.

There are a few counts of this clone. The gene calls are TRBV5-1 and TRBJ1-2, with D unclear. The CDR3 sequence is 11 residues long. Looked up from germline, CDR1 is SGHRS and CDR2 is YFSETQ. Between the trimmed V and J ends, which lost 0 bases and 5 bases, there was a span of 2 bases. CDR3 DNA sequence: TGCGCCAGCAGCTTGGGGTATGGCTACACCTTC. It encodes CASSLGYGYTF.

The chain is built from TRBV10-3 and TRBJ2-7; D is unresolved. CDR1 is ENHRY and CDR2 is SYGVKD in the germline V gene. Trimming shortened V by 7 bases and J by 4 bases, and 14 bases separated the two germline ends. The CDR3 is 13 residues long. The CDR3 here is CAITQSYGYEQYF. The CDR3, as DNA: TGTGCCATCACCCAATCTTATGGATACGAGCAGTACTTC.

This CDR3 is CATSRDRGVTNYGYTF. The CDR3 DNA reads as TGTGCCACCAGCAGGGACAGGGGGGTAACTAACTATGGCTACACCTTC. The V call is TRBV15, the J call TRBJ1-2; 10 bases map to TRBD1. The CDR3 has 16 residues. V trimming: 3 bases; J trimming: 0 bases; junction bases outside the gene matches: 4. In germline, CDR1 is LNHNV, CDR2 YYDKDF (reference sequence). The whole variable domain, remainder taken from reference TRBV15 and TRBJ1-2, is DAMVIQNPRYQVTQFGKPVTLSCSQTLNHNVMYWYQQKSSQAPKLLFHYYDKDFNNEADTPDNFQSRRPNTSFCFLDIRSPGLGDTAMYLCATSRDRGVTNYGYTFGSGTRLTVV.

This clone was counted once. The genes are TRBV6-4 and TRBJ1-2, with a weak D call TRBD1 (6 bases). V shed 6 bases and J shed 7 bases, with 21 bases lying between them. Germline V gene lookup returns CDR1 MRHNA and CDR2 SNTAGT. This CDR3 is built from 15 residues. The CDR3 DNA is TGTGCCAGCAGAGCGGGGGGCGCTTTCATGGGTGGCTACACCTTC. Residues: CASRAGGAFMGGYTF.

The CDR3 DNA is TGTGCCAGCAGCCAGGGTGGGTCAGGCCTCAATCAGCCCCAGCATTTT. It encodes CASSQGGSGLNQPQHF. The V gene is TRBV7-2, the J gene TRBJ1-5; D possibly corresponds to TRBD1 (5 bases). V shed 5 bases and J shed 3 bases, with 17 bases lying between them. Germline V CDR1 and CDR2: SGHTA, FQGNSA. This CDR3 region has 16 residues.

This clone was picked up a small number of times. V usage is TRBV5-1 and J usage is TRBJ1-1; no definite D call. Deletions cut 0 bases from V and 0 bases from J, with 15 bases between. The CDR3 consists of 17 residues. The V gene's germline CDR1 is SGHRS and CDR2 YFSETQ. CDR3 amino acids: CASSLGGNLLLNTEAFF. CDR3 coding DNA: TGCGCCAGCAGCTTGGGAGGGAACCTCCTCTTGAACACTGAAGCTTTCTTT.

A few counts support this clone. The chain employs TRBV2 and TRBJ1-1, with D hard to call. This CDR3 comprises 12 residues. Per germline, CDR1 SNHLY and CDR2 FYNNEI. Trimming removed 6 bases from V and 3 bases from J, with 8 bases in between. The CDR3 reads CASRNTYTEAFF. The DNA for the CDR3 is TGTGCCAGCAGGAACACGTACACTGAAGCTTTCTTT.

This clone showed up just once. CDR3 sequence (DNA): TGTGCCAGTAGTAACGAAGGGTTAACCATTTCACCCCTCCACTTT. Protein product: CASSNEGLTISPLHF. V usage is TRBV19 and J usage is TRBJ1-6; no clear D. V lost 4 bases to trimming and J lost 9 bases, with 16 bases between them. CDR3 length: 15 amino acids. Germline V gene sequence: CDR1 LNHDA, CDR2 SQIVND (reference sequence). Filled out from reference TRBV19 and TRBJ1-6, the complete variable domain reads DGGITQSPKYLFRKEGQNVTLSCEQNLNHDAMYWYRQDPGQGLRLIYYSQIVNDFQKGDIAEGYSVSREKKESFPLTVTSAQKNPTAFYLCASSNEGLTISPLHFGNGTRLTVT.

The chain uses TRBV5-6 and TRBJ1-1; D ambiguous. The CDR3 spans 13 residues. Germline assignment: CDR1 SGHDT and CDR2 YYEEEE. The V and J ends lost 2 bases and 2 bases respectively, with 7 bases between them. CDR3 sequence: CASSFSLNTEAFF. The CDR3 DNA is TGTGCCAGCAGCTTTTCACTTAACACTGAAGCTTTCTTT.